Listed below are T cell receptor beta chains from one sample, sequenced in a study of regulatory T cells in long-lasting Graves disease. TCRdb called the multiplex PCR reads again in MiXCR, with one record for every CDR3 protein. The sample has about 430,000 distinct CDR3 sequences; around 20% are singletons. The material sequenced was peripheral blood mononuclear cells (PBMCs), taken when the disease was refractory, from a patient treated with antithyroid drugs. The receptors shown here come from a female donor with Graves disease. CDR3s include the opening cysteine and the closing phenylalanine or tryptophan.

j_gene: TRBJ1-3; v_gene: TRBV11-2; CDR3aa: CASSRGLGGNTIYF
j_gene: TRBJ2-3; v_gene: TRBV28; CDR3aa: CASSSISGSTDTQYF
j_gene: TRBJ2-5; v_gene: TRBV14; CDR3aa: CASRLAGTETQYF
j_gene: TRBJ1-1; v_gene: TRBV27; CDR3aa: CASSPLGGGSTEAFF
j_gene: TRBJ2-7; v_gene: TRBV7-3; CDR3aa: CASSLVFGREQYF
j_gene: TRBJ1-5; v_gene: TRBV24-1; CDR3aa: CATRQQGKAQPQHF
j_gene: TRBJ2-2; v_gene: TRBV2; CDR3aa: CASRLAGEGGELFF
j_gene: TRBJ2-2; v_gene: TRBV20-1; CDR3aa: CSASLHWTGELFF
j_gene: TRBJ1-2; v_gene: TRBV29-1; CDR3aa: CSVEGPRGSGYTF
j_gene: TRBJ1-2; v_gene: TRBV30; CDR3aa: CAYVWIGRNYGYTF
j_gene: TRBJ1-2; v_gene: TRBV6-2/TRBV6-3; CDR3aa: CASSYHGQGANYGYTF
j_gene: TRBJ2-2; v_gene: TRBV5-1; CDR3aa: CASSFHTGELFF
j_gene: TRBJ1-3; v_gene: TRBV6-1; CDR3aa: CASTIPFRGNTIYF
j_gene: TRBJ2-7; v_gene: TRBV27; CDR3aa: CASSLKGGGSHEQYF
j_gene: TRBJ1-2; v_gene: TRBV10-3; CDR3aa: CATTLGGRDYGYTF
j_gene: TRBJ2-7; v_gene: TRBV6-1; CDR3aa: CARTGTVPYEQYF
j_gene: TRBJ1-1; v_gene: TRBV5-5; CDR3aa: CASSFFEIGEAFF
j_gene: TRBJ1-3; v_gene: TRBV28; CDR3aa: CASSLRAGTGLSGNTIYF
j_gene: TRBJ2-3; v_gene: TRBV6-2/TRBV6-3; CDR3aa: CASSVPSGGPFTDTQYF
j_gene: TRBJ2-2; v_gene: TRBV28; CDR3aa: CASSWGPNTGELFF
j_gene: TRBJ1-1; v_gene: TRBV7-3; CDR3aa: CASSSIRDSEAFF
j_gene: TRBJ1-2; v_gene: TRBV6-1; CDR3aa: CASSIDSNYGYTF
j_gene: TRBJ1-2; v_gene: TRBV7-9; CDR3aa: CASSLVLDGYTF
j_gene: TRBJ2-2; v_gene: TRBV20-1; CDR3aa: CSARLSRRAGTGELFF
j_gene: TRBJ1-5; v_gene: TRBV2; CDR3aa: CASMSDNYSNQPQHF
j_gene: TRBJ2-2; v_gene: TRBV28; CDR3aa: CASSDLGRLANTGELFF
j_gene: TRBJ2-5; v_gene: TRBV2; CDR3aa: CASGGQPQETQYF
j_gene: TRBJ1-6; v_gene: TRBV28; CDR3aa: CASRSGQGYNSPLHF
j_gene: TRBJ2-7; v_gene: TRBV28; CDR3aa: CVAGGQGNYEQYF
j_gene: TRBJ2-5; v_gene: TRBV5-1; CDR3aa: CASSQGNQETQYF
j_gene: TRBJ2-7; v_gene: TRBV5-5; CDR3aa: CASSLGWDRVNEQYF
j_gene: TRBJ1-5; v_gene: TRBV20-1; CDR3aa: CSASPGPNQPQHF
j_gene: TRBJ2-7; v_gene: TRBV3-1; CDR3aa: CASSQNYNGEQYF
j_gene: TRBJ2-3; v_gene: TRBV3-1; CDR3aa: CASSQDHYRRTDTQYF
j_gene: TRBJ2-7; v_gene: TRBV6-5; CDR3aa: CASSYVLGEPYEQYF
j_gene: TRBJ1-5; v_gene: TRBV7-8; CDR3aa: CASSTDYSNQPQHF
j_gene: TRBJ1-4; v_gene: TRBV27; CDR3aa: CASSAQTGIRGVNEKLFF
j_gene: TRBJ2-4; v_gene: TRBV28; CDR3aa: CASSLETKNIQYF
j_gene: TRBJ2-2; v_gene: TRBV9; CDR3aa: CASSVPPESLFYGELFF